These T cell receptor beta chains were read from a single sample in a study of human T cells and chemical hapten exposure. TCRdb used MiXCR to reprocess the RACE reads, holding one entry per CDR3 protein. Among some 93,000 distinct CDR3 sequences listed, just under 9% were seen once. The source material was whole blood. The receptor source for this set is a female donor in good health. Some clones in this sample may be carry-over from other donors' samples. The CDR3 runs from the conserved cysteine through the conserved F or W. D genes are given only for firm matches. Not every row has a clone size; where given, it reads once, few, many or a size class.

CASSVEGREQYF	TGTGCCAGCAGCGTTGAAGGGCGCGAGCAGTACTTC	many	TRBV9	TRBJ2-7	.
CASSRDVSSYNEQFF	TGTGCCAGCAGCCGCGACGTGAGCTCCTACAATGAGCAGTTCTTC	many	TRBV6-2/TRBV6-3	TRBJ2-1	.
CASSLEGRENEKLFF	TGCGCCAGCAGCTTGGAGGGCAGGGAGAATGAAAAACTGTTTTTT	many	TRBV5-1	TRBJ1-4	.
CASSVNSGINEQFF	TGTGCCAGCAGTGTAAATTCGGGGATAAATGAGCAGTTCTTC	few	TRBV6-1	TRBJ2-1	.
CASSWGEDTQYF	TGTGCCAGTAGTTGGGGGGAAGATACGCAGTATTTT	.	TRBV19	TRBJ2-3	.
CATRRTSGSNEQFF	TGTGCCACCAGGCGGACTAGCGGGAGCAATGAGCAGTTCTTC	few	TRBV24-1	TRBJ2-1	TRBD2
CSVEGVDRGDTEAFF	TGCAGCGTTGAAGGCGTGGACAGGGGGGACACTGAAGCTTTCTTT	many	TRBV29-1	TRBJ1-1	TRBD1
CASRDSLNEQFF	TGTGCCAGCAGGGACAGCCTCAATGAGCAGTTCTTC	many	TRBV11-2	TRBJ2-1	.
CSAREWMRDSGYTF	TGCAGTGCTAGAGAGTGGATGAGGGACAGTGGCTACACCTTC	.	TRBV20-1	TRBJ1-2	TRBD1
CASSLAVSGELFF	TGCGCCAGCAGCTTGGCTGTATCTGGGGAGCTGTTTTTT	few	TRBV5-1	TRBJ2-2	.
CASSDPGQFFGYTF	TGTGCCAGCAGTGATCCTGGGCAGTTCTTTGGCTACACCTTC	.	TRBV6-1	TRBJ1-2	.
CASLRGGGPNYGYTF	TGTGCCAGCCTTCGCGGGGGGGGCCCGAACTATGGCTACACCTTC	many	TRBV28	TRBJ1-2	.
CSARGRVTETQYF	TGCAGTGCTAGGGGCAGGGTGACGGAGACCCAGTACTTC	.	TRBV20-1	TRBJ2-5	.
CSVFRIDYGYTF	TGCAGCGTTTTCCGCATAGATTATGGCTACACCTTC	many	TRBV29-1	TRBJ1-2	.
CASSFLGESYEQYF	TGTGCCAGCAGTTTCCTAGGGGAATCCTACGAGCAGTACTTC	many	TRBV28	TRBJ2-7	.
CASSLATEAFF	TGTGCCAGCAGTTTAGCTACTGAAGCTTTCTTT	few	TRBV12-3/TRBV12-4	TRBJ1-1	.
CASSFESSWQETQYF	TGTGCCAGCAGTTTCGAGAGTTCGTGGCAAGAGACCCAGTACTTC	.	TRBV27	TRBJ2-5	.
CASSPWTSGSGAGELFF	TGCGCCAGCAGCCCGTGGACCAGCGGGAGTGGCGCCGGGGAGCTGTTTTTT	.	TRBV5-1	TRBJ2-2	TRBD2
CASTTGRDNEQFF	TGTGCCAGCACAACAGGGAGGGACAATGAGCAGTTCTTC	.	TRBV14	TRBJ2-1	.
CASSMGTSGSYSYEQYF	TGCGCCAGCAGCATGGGGACTAGCGGATCCTACTCCTACGAGCAGTACTTC	few	TRBV5-1	TRBJ2-7	TRBD2
CASSLSGSANEKLFF	TGCGCCAGCAGCTTGTCAGGCAGTGCTAATGAAAAACTGTTTTTT	.	TRBV5-1	TRBJ1-4	.
CASTYEKTQYF	TGTGCCAGCACTTATGAAAAGACCCAGTACTTC	.	TRBV2	TRBJ2-5	.
CSVRTGSGYEQYF	TGCAGCGTCCGGACAGGGTCCGGCTACGAGCAGTACTTC	.	TRBV29-1	TRBJ2-7	TRBD1
CASRAGQGYGYTF	TGTGCCAGCAGAGCTGGACAGGGGTATGGCTACACCTTC	few	TRBV2	TRBJ1-2	TRBD1
CASSPDGGDTQYF	TGTGCCAGCAGCCCGGATGGTGGAGATACGCAGTATTTT	few	TRBV7-9	TRBJ2-3	.
CARFREVGYEQYF	TGTGCCAGGTTCAGGGAAGTCGGCTACGAGCAGTACTTC	few	TRBV19	TRBJ2-7	.
CASSPTSRSYNEQFF	TGTGCCAGCAGTCCGACTAGCCGGTCCTACAATGAGCAGTTCTTC	few	TRBV28	TRBJ2-1	TRBD2
CASSQDGGRTLAKNIQYF	TGCGCCAGCAGCCAAGATGGAGGGCGGACCCTAGCCAAAAACATTCAGTACTTC	many	TRBV4-3	TRBJ2-4	.
CSAREVGRPRLEQYF	TGCAGTGCTAGAGAGGTCGGGAGGCCTCGTTTGGAGCAGTACTTC	few	TRBV20-1	TRBJ2-7	TRBD2
CASSQAQSGRGSSYNEQFF	TGTGCCAGCAGCCAAGCCCAAAGCGGGAGGGGAAGCTCCTACAATGAGCAGTTCTTC	few	TRBV4-2	TRBJ2-1	TRBD2
CASSLVLGDGYTF	TGTGCCAGCAGCTTAGTGTTAGGGGATGGCTACACCTTC	.	TRBV7-2	TRBJ1-2	.
CASSLTTANSPLHF	TGTGCCAGCAGCTTAACAACAGCTAATTCACCCCTCCACTTT	once	TRBV7-2	TRBJ1-6	.
CASSYSTEGMTEAFF	TGTGCCAGCAGTTACTCGACAGAAGGTATGACTGAAGCTTTCTTT	.	TRBV6-5	TRBJ1-1	.
CSAGLSTDTQYF	TGCAGTGCTGGTTTAAGTACAGATACGCAGTATTTT	.	TRBV20-1	TRBJ2-3	.
CASSDGAEAFF	TGTGCCAGCAGTGACGGGGCTGAAGCTTTCTTT	few	TRBV6-4	TRBJ1-1	.
CASSLGDRGADTQYF	TGTGCCAGCAGTTTAGGGGACAGGGGTGCAGATACGCAGTATTTT	many	TRBV27	TRBJ2-3	TRBD1
CASSLEARGNTEAFF	TGTGCCAGCAGCTTAGAGGCGAGGGGAAACACTGAAGCTTTCTTT	.	TRBV7-2	TRBJ1-1	.
CASSSDEGNYGYTF	TGCGCCAGCAGCTCCGATGAGGGTAACTATGGCTACACCTTC	many	TRBV5-1	TRBJ1-2	.
CASSERVNYGYTF	TGCGCCAGCAGTGAAAGAGTTAACTATGGCTACACCTTC	.	TRBV10-2	TRBJ1-2	.
CAWSAYRGEQFF	TGTGCCTGGAGTGCTTACCGGGGTGAGCAGTTCTTC	few	TRBV30	TRBJ2-1	.
CASSLWETTPLHF	TGTGCCAGCAGCTTGTGGGAGACTACACCCCTCCACTTT	many	TRBV5-5	TRBJ1-6	.
CASSFYPASSYEQYF	TGTGCCAGCAGTTTTTATCCTGCCAGCTCCTACGAGCAGTACTTC	.	TRBV27	TRBJ2-7	.
CASSKDSAYGYTF	TGTGCCAGCAGCAAGGACAGCGCCTATGGCTACACCTTC	few	TRBV7-9	TRBJ1-2	.
CASSPWNRGGNTIYF	TGTGCCAGCAGCCCGTGGAATAGAGGTGGAAACACCATATATTTT	.	TRBV7-2	TRBJ1-3	.
CASTRRTGGDEQYF	TGTGCCAGCACCAGAAGGACAGGGGGCGACGAGCAGTACTTC	.	TRBV25-1	TRBJ2-7	TRBD1
CASSYGGREQYF	TGTGCCAGCAGTTACGGGGGGCGTGAGCAGTACTTC	few	TRBV6-2/TRBV6-3	TRBJ2-7	.
CASILLAGTYEQYF	TGTGCCAGCATATTACTAGCGGGGACCTACGAGCAGTACTTC	many	TRBV2	TRBJ2-7	TRBD2
CASSPGTYNEQFF	TGTGCCAGCAGCCCCGGGACCTACAATGAGCAGTTCTTC	few	TRBV5-4	TRBJ2-1	.
CASSFFGQGVRNEQFF	.	many	TRBV27	TRBJ2-1	.
CASSLIGGANTEAFF	TGTGCCAGCAGCTTAATCGGAGGCGCGAACACTGAAGCTTTCTTT	.	TRBV7-3	TRBJ1-1	.
CASSLSHYEQYF	TGTGCCAGCAGTTTATCACACTACGAGCAGTACTTC	.	TRBV28	TRBJ2-7	.